This TCR beta chain was sequenced in a study of yellow fever vaccine responses in identical twins. Study-level results: Reportedly, twins showed a vaccine T cell response that looked partly convergent and partly personalized.

The CDR3 spans 17 residues. V lost 1 base to trimming and J lost 1 base; unmatched junction nucleotides: 6. Germline values: CDR1 SGHVS, CDR2 FNYEAQ. On this clonotype: The target antigen is unknown.

TCRdb fed the RT-PCR reads into MiXCR, producing one record per CDR3 protein. This sample yields 9,900 or so distinct CDR3 sequences, of which approximately 87% are seen a single time; around 2% belongs to the top ten. This sequence joins TRBV7-6 and TRBJ2-2; 7 bases are a match to TRBD1. The receptor was derived from a young woman who received the yellow fever vaccine. The sample consisted of T cells from blood (PBMCs), unsorted or a sorted subset (not recorded which), taken before or after yellow fever vaccination (not recorded which). The CDR3 nucleotides read TGTGCCAGCAGCTTAGAGAGGGGGCATATGAACACCGGGGAGCTGTTTTTT. This encodes CASSLERGHMNTGELFF.